This TCR beta chain was captured in a study of T cell repertoires in cytomegalovirus infection. Study-wide context: CMV infection plus the matching HLA type was flagged by public TCR beta signatures. Findings and limits, study-wide: Adding up the frequency of public TCR beta families identified people who carried CMV plus the relevant HLA. Clonotype analysis showed dominance of the ex vivo response by HLA-C-restricted CMV-specific TCR beta clonotypes.

This clonotype was detected a few times. Its antigen remains unidentified. TCRdb ran MiXCR on the reads and lists one entry per CDR3 protein. The data contain around 190,000 distinct CDR3 sequences, 14% of them singletons. CDR1 and CDR2 from the germline V gene are MDHEN and SYDVKM. V lost 7 bases to trimming and J lost 1 base, with 4 bases between them. The CDR3 contains 11 residues. The sample consisted of PBMCs. The TCR originated in a human donor in good health (CMV status not recorded). Some clones in this sample may be carry-over from other donors' samples. V is TRBV28 and J is TRBJ1-1; D is uncertain. The CDR3, as DNA: TGTGCCAGCACAGGGAACACTGAAGCTTTCTTT. Protein product: CASTGNTEAFF.